This T cell receptor (beta chain) appears in the sequencing data of a study of neoadjuvant anti-PD-1 for oral cavity cancer. Time point given: after neoadjuvant nivolumab, at surgical resection. These newly diagnosed stage II-IVA oral cavity squamous cell carcinoma patients had no prior systemic or radiation treatment. Sequencing used immunoSEQ multiplex PCR; TCRdb keeps in-frame clones, though not all of them. Of about 12,000 clones listed, 70% to 80% were seen once; the top ten hold 2% to 3%. Study observations and caveats: After neoadjuvant nivolumab, PBMC T cell clonality was significantly higher in non-responders than responders.

Losses at the gene ends were 5 bases for V and 0 bases for J; bases not matched to a gene: 8. Germline lookup yields CDR1 MNHNY and CDR2 SVGAGI (reference sequence). The CDR3 sequence is 16 residues long. Worth noting for this clone: No antigen is known for it.

V and J are TRBV6-6 and TRBJ2-3; the match to TRBD1 covers 7 bases. The TCR sequence derives from a person aged 40-85 years with oral cavity squamous cell carcinoma. The specimen comprised PBMCs, sampled after nivolumab (anti-PD-1) treatment. The CDR3 reads CASSTRGGGSTDTQYF. In DNA, the CDR3 is TGTGCCAGCAGTACCCGAGGGGGCGGGAGCACAGATACGCAGTATTTT.